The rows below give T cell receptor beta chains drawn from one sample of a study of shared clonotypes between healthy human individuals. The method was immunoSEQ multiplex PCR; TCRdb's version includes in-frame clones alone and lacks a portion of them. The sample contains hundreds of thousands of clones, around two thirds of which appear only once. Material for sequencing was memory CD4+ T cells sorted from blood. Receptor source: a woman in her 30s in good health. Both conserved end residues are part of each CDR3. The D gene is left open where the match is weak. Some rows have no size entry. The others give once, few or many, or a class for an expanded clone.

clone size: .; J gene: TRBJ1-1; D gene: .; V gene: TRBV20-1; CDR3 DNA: TGCAGTGCTAGAGATCGTAGGGCTTTCTTT; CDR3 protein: CSARDRRAFF
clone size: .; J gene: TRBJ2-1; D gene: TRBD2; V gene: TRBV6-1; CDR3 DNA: TGTGCCAGCGCTACTAGCGGGAGACAGAATGAGCAGTTCTTC; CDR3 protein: CASATSGRQNEQFF
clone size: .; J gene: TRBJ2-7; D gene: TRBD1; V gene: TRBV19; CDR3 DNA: TGTGCCAGTAGTAGGGGAAGGACAGGGGACTACGAGCAGTACTTC; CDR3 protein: CASSRGRTGDYEQYF
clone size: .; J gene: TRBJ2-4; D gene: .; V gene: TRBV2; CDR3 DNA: TGTGCCAGCAAAGTGGAGAACGGCCGAAACATTCAGTACTTC; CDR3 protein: CASKVENGRNIQYF
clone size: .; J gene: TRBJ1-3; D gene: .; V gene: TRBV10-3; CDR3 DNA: TGTGCCATCAGCGGGGGTTCACTTTCTGGAAACACCATATATTTT; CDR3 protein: CAISGGSLSGNTIYF
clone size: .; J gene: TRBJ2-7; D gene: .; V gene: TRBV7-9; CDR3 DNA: TGTGCCAGCAGCTTAGGGAGAGGGACTGAGGGCGAGCAGTACTTC; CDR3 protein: CASSLGRGTEGEQYF
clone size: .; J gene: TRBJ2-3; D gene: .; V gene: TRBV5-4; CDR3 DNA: TGTGCCAGCAGGGGATCTCGGAGCACAGATACGCAGTATTTT; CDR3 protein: CASRGSRSTDTQYF
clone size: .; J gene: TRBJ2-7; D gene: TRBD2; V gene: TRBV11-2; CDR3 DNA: TGTGCCAGCAGCTTAACACCGGGACTAGCGGGAGGCGAGCAGTACTTC; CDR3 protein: CASSLTPGLAGGEQYF
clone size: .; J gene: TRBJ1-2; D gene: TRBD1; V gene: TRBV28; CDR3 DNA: TGTGCCAGCAGCCCTACAGGGGGCAATAACTATGGCTACACCTTC; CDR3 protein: CASSPTGGNNYGYTF
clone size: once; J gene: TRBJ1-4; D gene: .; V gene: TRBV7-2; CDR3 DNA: TGTGCCAGCAGCTTAGGCTTGCGTGAAAAACTGTTTTTT; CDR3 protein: CASSLGLREKLFF
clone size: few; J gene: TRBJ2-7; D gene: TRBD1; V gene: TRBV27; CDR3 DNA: TGTGCCAGCAGTCACCAGGCGGGACAGGGCTACGAGCAGTACTTC; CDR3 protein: CASSHQAGQGYEQYF
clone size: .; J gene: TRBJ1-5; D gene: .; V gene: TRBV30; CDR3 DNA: TGTGCCTGGAGTGAGGGGCGCCAGGGTCAGCCCCAGCATTTT; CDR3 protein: CAWSEGRQGQPQHF
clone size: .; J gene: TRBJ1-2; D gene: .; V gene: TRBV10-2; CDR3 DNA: TGCGCCAGCAGTCCGACTTTTAACTATGGCTACACCTTC; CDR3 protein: CASSPTFNYGYTF
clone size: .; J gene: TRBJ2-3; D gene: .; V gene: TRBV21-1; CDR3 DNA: TGTGCCAGCAGCAAAACGAGCGGAACTAGCACAGATACGCAGTATTTT; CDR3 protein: CASSKTSGTSTDTQYF
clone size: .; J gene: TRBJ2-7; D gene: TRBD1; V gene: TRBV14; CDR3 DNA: TGTGCCAGCAGCCCGTGGGACAGGGAGGGGAACGAGCAGTACTTC; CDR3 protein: CASSPWDREGNEQYF
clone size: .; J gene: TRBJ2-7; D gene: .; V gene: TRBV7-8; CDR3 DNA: TGTGCCAGCAGCTTAGTGGACAGCTACTACGAGCAGTACTTC; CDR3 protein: CASSLVDSYYEQYF
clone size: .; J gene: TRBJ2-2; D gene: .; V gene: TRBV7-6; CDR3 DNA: TGTGCCAGCAGAAGGGGACAGAACACCGGGGAGCTGTTTTTT; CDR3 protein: CASRRGQNTGELFF
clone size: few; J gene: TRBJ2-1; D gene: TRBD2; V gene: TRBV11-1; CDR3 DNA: TGTGCCAGCAGCTTAGGCACTTGGCGGGAGGAAAGCTACAATGAGCAGTTCTTC; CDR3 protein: CASSLGTWREESYNEQFF
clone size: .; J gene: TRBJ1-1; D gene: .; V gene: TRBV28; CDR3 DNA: TGTGCCATCGGGGACACTTTGAACACTGAAGCTTTCTTT; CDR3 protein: CAIGDTLNTEAFF
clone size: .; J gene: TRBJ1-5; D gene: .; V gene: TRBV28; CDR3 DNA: TGTGCCAGCAGTTATGGGGGGGACTTTAGCAATCAGCCCCAGCATTTT; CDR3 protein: CASSYGGDFSNQPQHF
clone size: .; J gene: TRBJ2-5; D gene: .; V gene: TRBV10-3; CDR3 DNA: TGTGCCATCACGGAAGCCCCCTCGGGAACCCAGTACTTC; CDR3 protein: CAITEAPSGTQYF
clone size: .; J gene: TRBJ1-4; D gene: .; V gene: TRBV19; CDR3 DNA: TGTGCCAGTAATAGGCAGGTCAATGAAAAACTGTTTTTT; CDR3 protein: CASNRQVNEKLFF
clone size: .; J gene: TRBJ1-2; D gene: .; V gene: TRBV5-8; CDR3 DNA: TGTGCCAGCAGCTTGGGTCGGGGGAGAGAGTATGGCTACACCTTC; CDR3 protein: CASSLGRGREYGYTF
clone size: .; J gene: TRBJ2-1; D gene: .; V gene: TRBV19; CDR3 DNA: TGTGCCAGTAGTACGGGACTTTTGGATGAGCAGTTCTTC; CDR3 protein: CASSTGLLDEQFF
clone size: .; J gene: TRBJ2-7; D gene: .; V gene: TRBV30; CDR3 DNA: TGTGCCTGGAGGGGCCGCGGGGACGAGCAGTACTTC; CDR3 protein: CAWRGRGDEQYF
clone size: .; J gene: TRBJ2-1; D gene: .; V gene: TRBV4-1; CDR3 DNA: TGCGCCAGCAGCCAATTCCCCGGGGCAAACAATGAGCAGTTCTTC; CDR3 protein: CASSQFPGANNEQFF
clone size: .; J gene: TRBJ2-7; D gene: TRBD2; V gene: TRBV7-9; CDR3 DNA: TGTGCCAGCAGCGCGACCGGGAGGACCTACGAGCAGTACTTC; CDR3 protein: CASSATGRTYEQYF
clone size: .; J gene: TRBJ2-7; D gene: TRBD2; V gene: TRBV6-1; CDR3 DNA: TGTGCCAGCAGTGGGCGGGGGGCTAGTTGGGGCTCCTACGAGCAGTACTTC; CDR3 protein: CASSGRGASWGSYEQYF
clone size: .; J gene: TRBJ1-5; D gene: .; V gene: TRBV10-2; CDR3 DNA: TGCGCCAGCAGTGAGTCAACCTCACTTCAGCCCCAGCATTTT; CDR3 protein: CASSESTSLQPQHF
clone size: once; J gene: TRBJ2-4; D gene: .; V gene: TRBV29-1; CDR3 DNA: TGCAGCGTTGAAATAGGGCCCCTGGGAAACATTCAGTACTTC; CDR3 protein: CSVEIGPLGNIQYF
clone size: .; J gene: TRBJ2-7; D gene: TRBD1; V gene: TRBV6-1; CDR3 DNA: TGTGCCAGCACCTCAACCCGGACAGGAAACGAGCAGTACTTC; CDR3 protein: CASTSTRTGNEQYF
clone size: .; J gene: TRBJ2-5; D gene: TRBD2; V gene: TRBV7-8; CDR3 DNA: TGTGCCAGCAGGAGACTAGCGGGAGGGGTCGGGGAGACCCAGTACTTC; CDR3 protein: CASRRLAGGVGETQYF
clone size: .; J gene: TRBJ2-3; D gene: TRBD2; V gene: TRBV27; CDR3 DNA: TGTGCCAGCAGTTTTTCGGGCGGGAGCCACACAGATACGCAGTATTTT; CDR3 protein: CASSFSGGSHTDTQYF
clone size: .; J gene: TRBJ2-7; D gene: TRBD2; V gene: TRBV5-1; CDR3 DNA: TGCGCCAGCAGCTTGGAGGGTAGCGGGAGTTACGAGCAGTACTTC; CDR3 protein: CASSLEGSGSYEQYF
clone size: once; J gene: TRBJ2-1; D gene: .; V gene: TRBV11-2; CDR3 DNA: TGTGCCAGCAGCCGGGGGAGTAACAATGAGCAGTTCTTC; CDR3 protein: CASSRGSNNEQFF
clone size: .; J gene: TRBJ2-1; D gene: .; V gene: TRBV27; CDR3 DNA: TGTGCCAGCAGTTTCCTCGACATAGACAATGAGCAGTTCTTC; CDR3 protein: CASSFLDIDNEQFF
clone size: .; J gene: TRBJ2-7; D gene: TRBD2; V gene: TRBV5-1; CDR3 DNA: TGCGCCAGCAGCCAGGGACTAGCGGGTGGCGAGCAGTACTTC; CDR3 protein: CASSQGLAGGEQYF
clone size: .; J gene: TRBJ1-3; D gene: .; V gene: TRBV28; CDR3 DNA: TGTGCCAGCAGTAGAAGGGGCGGAGGAAACACCATATATTTT; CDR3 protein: CASSRRGGGNTIYF
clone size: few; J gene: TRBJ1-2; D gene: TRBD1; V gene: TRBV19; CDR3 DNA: TGTGCCAGTAGCCCAGACAGGGGTACCCTTGGCTACACCTTC; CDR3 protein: CASSPDRGTLGYTF
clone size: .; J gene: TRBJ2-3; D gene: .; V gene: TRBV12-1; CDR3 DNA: TGTGCCAGCAGGGTCCCCGAAGGGGGGAGGAGGGATACGCAGTATTTT; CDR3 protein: CASRVPEGGRRDTQYF
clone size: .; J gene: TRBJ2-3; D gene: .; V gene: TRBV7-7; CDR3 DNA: TGTGCCAGCAGTCCAGGCATAGGCAGGGCGTTGGATACGCAGTATTTT; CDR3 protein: CASSPGIGRALDTQYF
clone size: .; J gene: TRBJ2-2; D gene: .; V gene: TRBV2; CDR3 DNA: TGTGCCAGCAGTGAAACGTTTTTGGGAAGAGGCACCGGGGAGCTGTTTTTT; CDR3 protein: CASSETFLGRGTGELFF